These 20 T cell receptor beta chains originate from one sample sequenced in a study of identical twins. Via MiXCR, TCRdb re-called the 5' RACE reads, giving one row per CDR3 protein. Of about 530,000 distinct CDR3 sequences listed, nearly 15% were seen once; the top ten hold about 0.47%. The same data also went into a second study, on yellow fever vaccine responses in identical twins.

Material: CD4+ T cells sorted from blood. These receptors originate from a woman aged 18-29 years in good health.

This clonotype was detected a few times. V and J are TRBV10-3 and TRBJ2-1, with 7 bases matching TRBD1. The CDR3 length is 13 residues. The V and J ends lost 10 bases and 2 bases, in that order; junction bases with no gene match: 5. Germline V gene sequence: CDR1 ENHRY, CDR2 SYGVKD. The CDR3 DNA sequence: TGTGCCAGCGGACAGGAGCCCTACAATGAGCAGTTCTTC. Residues: CASGQEPYNEQFF.

The rearrangement links TRBV10-3 to TRBJ2-2, with D perhaps TRBD1 (5 bases). The CDR3 is made up of 14 amino acids. V was cut by 3 bases and J by 8 bases, with 13 bases left in between. Germline V gene data show CDR1 as ENHRY and CDR2 as SYGVKD. CDR3: CAISEGVSGGELFF. The CDR3 region has the DNA TGTGCCATCAGTGAAGGGGTCTCCGGAGGGGAGCTGTTTTTT.

This clonotype was seen a handful of times. This rearrangement joins TRBV29-1 to TRBJ2-2, with a weak D call TRBD1 (7 bases). Trimming left V 4 bases short and J 6 bases short, with 21 bases between. CDR3 length: 16 residues. Germline CDR1 and CDR2: SQVTM and ANQGSEA. The CDR3 DNA sequence: TGCAGCGTTGCTAACCTTATTGGAGGGGGCGCCGGGGAGCTGTTTTTT. Amino acids: CSVANLIGGGAGELFF.

This sequence joins TRBV7-2 and TRBJ2-5; D unresolved. Trimming removed 5 bases at V and 5 bases at J, with 18 bases between. The germline gives CDR1 SGHTA, CDR2 FQGNSA. The CDR3 totals 15 residues. Here the CDR3 DNA reads TGTGCCAGCAGCCGTGCTGCACCGGTGAGGGAGACCCAGTACTTC. Residues: CASSRAAPVRETQYF.

The chain combines TRBV14 with TRBJ2-1; no definite D call. Germline assignment: CDR1 SGHDN and CDR2 FVKESK. Deletions cut 1 base from V and 2 bases from J, with 9 bases between. The CDR3 has 15 amino acids. The DNA of the CDR3 is TGTGCCAGCAGCCAAGTGGGGTATACCTACAATGAGCAGTTCTTC. Translation: CASSQVGYTYNEQFF. Filled out from reference TRBV14 and TRBJ2-1, the complete variable domain reads EAGVTQFPSHSVIEKGQTVTLRCDPISGHDNLYWYRRVMGKEIKFLLHFVKESKQDESGMPNNRFLAERTGGTYSTLKVQPAELEDSGVYFCASSQVGYTYNEQFFGPGTRLTVL.

The V and J genes are TRBV10-3 and TRBJ1-4; TRBD1 is a possible D gene (6 bases). V lost 7 bases and J lost 2, with 23 bases in between. The germline gives CDR1 ENHRY, CDR2 SYGVKD. The CDR3 is made up of 18 amino acids. The CDR3 sequence: CAITRNREPRDTNEKLFF. For the CDR3, the DNA is TGTGCCATCACAAGAAACAGGGAGCCTAGGGACACTAATGAAAAACTGTTTTTT.

This rearrangement joins TRBV7-9 to TRBJ2-2; D is tentatively TRBD1 or TRBD2 (6 bases each). This CDR3 contains 17 residues. CDR1 and CDR2 from the germline V gene are SEHNR and FQNEAQ (reference sequence). The V end lost 7 bases, the J end lost 3 bases, and 21 bases lay between the germline ends. The CDR3 DNA follows: TGTGCCAGCACCGACTCGAGGGGGGTAGGAGACACCGGGGAGCTGTTTTTT. Its protein product is CASTDSRGVGDTGELFF.

V is TRBV6-5 and J is TRBJ1-6, with TRBD1 as a possible D gene (5 bases). V lost 2 bases and J lost 14, with 16 bases in between. The CDR3 loop spans 14 amino acids. Per the germline V gene, CDR1 is MNHEY and CDR2 is SVGAGI. This CDR3 is CASSYERCGGALHF. For the CDR3, the DNA is TGTGCCAGCAGTTACGAGCGCTGCGGAGGGGCCCTCCACTTT.

The chain joins TRBV28 to TRBJ2-7; D perhaps matches TRBD2 (5 bases). CDR1 MDHEN and CDR2 SYDVKM come from the germline V gene. V was shortened by 6 bases and J by 5 bases, with 23 bases between the two germline ends. This CDR3 comprises 16 residues. The chain's CDR3 is CASRIRTTVRVNEQYF. In DNA, the CDR3 is TGTGCCAGCAGGATCCGAACAACAGTGAGGGTAAACGAGCAGTACTTC.

This clonotype was seen only a few times. V and J are TRBV15 and TRBJ2-3; TRBD2 might be the D (5 bases). V dropped 6 bases and J dropped 2 bases, with 9 bases sitting between them. The length of the CDR3 is 13 residues. Germline lookup yields CDR1 LNHNV and CDR2 YYDKDF (reference sequence). CDR3 amino acids: CATRAAVTDTQYF. The DNA for the CDR3 is TGTGCCACCAGAGCAGCGGTCACAGATACGCAGTATTTT.

In this sample, this clonotype turned up a few times. This chain uses TRBV10-2 with TRBJ2-3, with D possibly matching TRBD1 (5 bases). Trimming pared 4 bases from V and 0 bases from J, leaving 11 bases between. The CDR3 consists of 15 residues. Germline V gene lookup returns CDR1 WSHSY and CDR2 SAAADI. Here the CDR3 DNA reads TGCGCCAGCAGTGGGGGCCAGATAAGCACAGATACGCAGTATTTT. This codes for CASSGGQISTDTQYF.

This clonotype was detected ten times or more. V and J are TRBV27 and TRBJ2-5; no reliable D call. Per the germline V gene, CDR1 is MNHEY and CDR2 is SMNVEV (reference sequence). Between the trimmed V and J ends, which lost 8 bases and 7 bases, there was a span of 8 bases. The CDR3 extends over 10 amino acids. The CDR3 nucleotides read TGTGCCAGCGGGAAGGCGACCCAGTACTTC. This sequence encodes CASGKATQYF.

Only a few counts were recorded for this clonotype. The chain recombines TRBV5-1 with TRBJ2-4, with D maybe TRBD2 (5 bases). The V and J ends lost 0 bases and 0 bases respectively, with 10 bases between them. CDR3 size: 16 residues. CDR1 and CDR2 (germline): SGHRS, YFSETQ. CDR3 coding DNA: TGCGCCAGCAGCTTGGTGAGCGGACTAGCCAAAAACATTCAGTACTTC. Protein product: CASSLVSGLAKNIQYF.

This clonotype was seen a handful of times. The chain carries TRBV24-1 and TRBJ2-5; possibly TRBD2 for D (6 bases). Per the germline V gene, CDR1 is KGHDR and CDR2 is SFDVKD. The CDR3 runs 13 residues. V was shortened by 8 bases and J by 4 bases, with 13 bases between the two germline ends. The CDR3 sequence: CATKGTVTETQYF. The DNA of the CDR3 is TGTGCCACCAAGGGGACTGTCACAGAGACCCAGTACTTC.

This clonotype turned up a few times. The chain employs TRBV24-1 and TRBJ2-1; D is ambiguous. There are 13 residues in the CDR3. Trimming left V 3 bases short and J 7 bases short, with 9 bases between. The germline V gene encodes CDR1 KGHDR and CDR2 SFDVKD. The CDR3, as DNA: TGTGCCACCAGTGATCCCGCTCAGAATGAGCAGTTCTTC. It encodes CATSDPAQNEQFF.

The chain couples TRBV20-1 to TRBJ2-1, with TRBD1 matching over 10 bases. From germline, CDR1 is DFQATT and CDR2 SNEGSKA (reference sequence). After removal of 3 bases from V and 5 bases from J, the junction contained 4 bases not matched to a gene. This CDR3 is built from 14 residues. The CDR3 reads CSASGDRGHNEQFF. The CDR3 DNA follows: TGCAGTGCTAGTGGGGACAGGGGACACAATGAGCAGTTCTTC.

The chain couples TRBV10-3 to TRBJ2-3, with no clear D. The CDR3 is 12 residues long. Per germline, CDR1 ENHRY and CDR2 SYGVKD. Trimming left V 4 bases short and J 4 bases short, with 6 bases between. Here the CDR3 DNA reads TGTGCCATCAGTGGAGTAGCAGATACGCAGTATTTT. Its protein product is CAISGVADTQYF.

The J gene is TRBJ1-4, the V gene TRBV27; 8 positions agree with TRBD1. The CDR3 has 15 amino acids. CDR1 is MNHEY, CDR2 SMNVEV, per germline (reference sequence). V lost 2 bases and J lost 2; bases outside the gene matches: 1. The CDR3 spells CASSLRQGTNEKLFF. Written as DNA, the CDR3 is TGTGCCAGCAGTTTACGACAGGGGACTAATGAAAAACTGTTTTTT.

This sequence joins TRBV15 and TRBJ2-7, with D possibly TRBD1 on 6 matching bases. The CDR3 is made up of 15 amino acids. Germline V gene sequence: CDR1 LNHNV, CDR2 YYDKDF (reference sequence). Trimming left V 0 bases short and J 4 bases short, with 13 bases between. This chain's CDR3 is CATSRERGQIYEQYF. The CDR3 DNA follows: TGTGCCACCAGCAGAGAACGCGGACAGATTTACGAGCAGTACTTC.

The chain's CDR3 is CASSLLGDLSNTGELFF. In nucleotides, the CDR3 is TGTGCCAGCAGTTTACTCGGGGACCTCTCGAACACCGGGGAGCTGTTTTTT. This rearrangement joins TRBV28 to TRBJ2-2, with D perhaps TRBD1 or TRBD2 (5 bases each). The CDR3 contains 17 residues. CDR1 and CDR2 from the germline V gene are MDHEN and SYDVKM. V was pared by 2 bases and J by 0 bases, with 13 bases between. The full variable domain, in which reference TRBV28 and TRBJ2-2 provide the parts outside the CDR3, is DVKVTQSSRYLVKRTGEKVFLECVQDMDHENMFWYRQDPGLGLRLIYFSYDVKMKEKGDIPEGYSVSREKKERFSLILESASTNQTSMYLCASSLLGDLSNTGELFFGEGSRLTVL.